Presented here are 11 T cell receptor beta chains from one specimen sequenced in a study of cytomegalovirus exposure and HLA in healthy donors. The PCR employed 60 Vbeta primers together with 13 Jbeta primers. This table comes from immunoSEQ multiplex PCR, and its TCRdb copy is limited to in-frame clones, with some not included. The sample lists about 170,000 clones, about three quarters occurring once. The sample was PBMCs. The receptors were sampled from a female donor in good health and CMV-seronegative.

This CDR3 reads CASQLGGFQNEKLFF. The DNA of the CDR3 is TGTGCCAGTCAGTTGGGGGGGTTCCAAAATGAAAAACTGTTTTTT. V and J are TRBV28 and TRBJ1-4; TRBD1 might be the D (5 bases). V lost 9 bases and J 5 bases, leaving 19 bases between the germline ends. This CDR3 comprises 15 residues. CDR1 and CDR2 (germline): MDHEN, SYDVKM.

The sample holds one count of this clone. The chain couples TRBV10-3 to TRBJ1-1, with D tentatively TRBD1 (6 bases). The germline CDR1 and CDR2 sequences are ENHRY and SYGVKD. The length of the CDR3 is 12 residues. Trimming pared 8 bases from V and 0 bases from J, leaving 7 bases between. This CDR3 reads CAIGQMNTEAFF. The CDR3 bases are TGTGCCATCGGACAGATGAACACTGAAGCTTTCTTT.

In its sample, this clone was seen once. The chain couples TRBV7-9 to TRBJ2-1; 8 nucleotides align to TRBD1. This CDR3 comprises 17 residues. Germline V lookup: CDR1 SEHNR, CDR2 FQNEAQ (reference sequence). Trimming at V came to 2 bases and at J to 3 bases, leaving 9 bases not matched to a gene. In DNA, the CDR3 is TGTGCCAGCAGCTTACGCTCCGGGACAGGAGACTACAATGAGCAGTTCTTC. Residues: CASSLRSGTGDYNEQFF.

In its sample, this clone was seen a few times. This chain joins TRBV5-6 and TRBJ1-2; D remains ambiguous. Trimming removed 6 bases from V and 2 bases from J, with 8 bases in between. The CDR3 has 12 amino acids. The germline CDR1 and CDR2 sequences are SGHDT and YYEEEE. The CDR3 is CASTVINYGYTF. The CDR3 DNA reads TGTGCCAGCACCGTAATAAACTATGGCTACACCTTC.

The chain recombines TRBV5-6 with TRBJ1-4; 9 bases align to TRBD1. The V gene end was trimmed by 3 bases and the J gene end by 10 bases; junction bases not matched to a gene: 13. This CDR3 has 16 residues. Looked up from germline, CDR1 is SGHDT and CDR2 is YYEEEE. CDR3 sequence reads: CASSSALGQGGRKLFF. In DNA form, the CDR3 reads TGTGCCAGCAGCTCAGCCCTGGGACAGGGCGGGCGAAAACTGTTTTTT.

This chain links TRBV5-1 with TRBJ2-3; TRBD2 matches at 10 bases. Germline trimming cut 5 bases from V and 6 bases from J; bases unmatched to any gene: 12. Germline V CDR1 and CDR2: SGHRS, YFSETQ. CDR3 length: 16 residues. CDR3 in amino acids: CASSRSAGGPVDTQYF. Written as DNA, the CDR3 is TGCGCCAGCAGTAGGTCAGCGGGGGGGCCTGTTGATACGCAGTATTTT.

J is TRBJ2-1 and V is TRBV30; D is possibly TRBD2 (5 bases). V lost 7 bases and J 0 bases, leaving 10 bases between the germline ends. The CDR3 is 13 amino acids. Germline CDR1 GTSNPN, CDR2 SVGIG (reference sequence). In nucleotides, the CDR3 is TGTGCCTATAGCGCATTCTCCTACAATGAGCAGTTCTTC. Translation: CAYSAFSYNEQFF.

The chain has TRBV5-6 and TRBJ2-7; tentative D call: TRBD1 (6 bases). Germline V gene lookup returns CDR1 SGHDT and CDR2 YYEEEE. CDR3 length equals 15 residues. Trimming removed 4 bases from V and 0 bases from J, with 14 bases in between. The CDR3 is CASSEGTGLSYEQYF. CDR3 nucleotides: TGTGCCAGCAGCGAAGGCACAGGGCTCTCCTACGAGCAGTACTTC.

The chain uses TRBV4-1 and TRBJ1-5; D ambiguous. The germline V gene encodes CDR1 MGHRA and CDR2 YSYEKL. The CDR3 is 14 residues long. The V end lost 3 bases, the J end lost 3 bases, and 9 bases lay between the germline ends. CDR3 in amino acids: CASSHEGFNQPQHF. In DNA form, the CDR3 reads TGCGCCAGCAGCCATGAGGGATTCAATCAGCCCCAGCATTTT.

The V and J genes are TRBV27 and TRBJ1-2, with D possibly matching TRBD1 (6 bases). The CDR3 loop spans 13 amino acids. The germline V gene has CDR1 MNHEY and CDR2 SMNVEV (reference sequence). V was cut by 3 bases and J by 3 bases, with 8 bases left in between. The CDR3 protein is CASSLGHYYGYTF. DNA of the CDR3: TGTGCCAGCAGTTTGGGACATTACTATGGCTACACCTTC.

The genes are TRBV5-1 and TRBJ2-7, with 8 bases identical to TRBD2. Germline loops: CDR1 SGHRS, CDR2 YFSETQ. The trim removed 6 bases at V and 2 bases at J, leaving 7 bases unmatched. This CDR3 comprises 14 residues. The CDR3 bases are TGCGCCAGCACCCCTAGCGGGTCGGCCTACGAGCAGTACTTC. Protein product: CASTPSGSAYEQYF. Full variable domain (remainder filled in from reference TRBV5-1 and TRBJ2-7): KAGVTQTPRYLIKTRGQQVTLSCSPISGHRSVSWYQQTPGQGLQFLFEYFSETQRNKGNFPGRFSGRQFSNSRSEMNVSTLELGDSALYLCASTPSGSAYEQYFGPGTRLTVT.